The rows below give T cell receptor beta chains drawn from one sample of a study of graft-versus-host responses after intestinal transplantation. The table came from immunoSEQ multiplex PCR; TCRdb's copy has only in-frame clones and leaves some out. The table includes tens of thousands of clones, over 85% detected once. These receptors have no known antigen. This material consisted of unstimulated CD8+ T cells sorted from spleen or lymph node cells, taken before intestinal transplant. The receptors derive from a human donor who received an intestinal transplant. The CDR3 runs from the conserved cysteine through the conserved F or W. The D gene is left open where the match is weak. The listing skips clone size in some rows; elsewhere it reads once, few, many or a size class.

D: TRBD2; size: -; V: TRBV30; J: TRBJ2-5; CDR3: CAWGPGTSGSQETQYF; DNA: TGTGCCTGGGGGCCTGGGACTAGCGGGAGCCAAGAGACCCAGTACTTC
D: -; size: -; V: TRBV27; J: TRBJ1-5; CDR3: CASSPIGGRNQPQHF; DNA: TGTGCCAGCAGTCCTATAGGGGGGCGCAATCAGCCCCAGCATTTT
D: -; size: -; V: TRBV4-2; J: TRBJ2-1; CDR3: CASSRGLGVAYNEQFF; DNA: TGTGCCAGCAGCCGGGGTCTCGGGGTAGCCTACAATGAGCAGTTCTTC
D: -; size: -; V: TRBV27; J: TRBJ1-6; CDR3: CASSSGTRTYNSPLHF; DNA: TGTGCCAGCAGCTCCGGGACCCGCACCTATAATTCACCCCTCCACTTT
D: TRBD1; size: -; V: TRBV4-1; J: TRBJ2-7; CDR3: CASSQGAGTGGEQYF; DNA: TGCGCCAGCAGCCAAGGGGCCGGGACAGGGGGCGAGCAGTACTTC
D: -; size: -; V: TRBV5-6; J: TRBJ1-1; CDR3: CASSLMDRLGEAFF; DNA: TGTGCCAGCAGCTTAATGGACCGTCTTGGGGAAGCTTTCTTT
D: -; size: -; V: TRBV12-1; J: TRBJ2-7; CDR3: CASSFRLAGGAYEQYF; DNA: TGTGCCAGCAGCTTTAGACTAGCGGGAGGCGCCTACGAGCAGTACTTC
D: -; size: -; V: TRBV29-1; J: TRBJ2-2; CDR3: CSGQDLNTGELFF; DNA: TGCAGCGGTCAAGACCTAAACACCGGGGAGCTGTTTTTT
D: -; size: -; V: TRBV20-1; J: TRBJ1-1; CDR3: CSAPYNTEAFF; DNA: TGCAGTGCTCCCTACAACACTGAAGCTTTCTTT
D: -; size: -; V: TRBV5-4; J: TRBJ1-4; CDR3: CASSLEENEKLFF; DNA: TGTGCCAGCAGCTTGGAAGAAAATGAAAAACTGTTTTTT
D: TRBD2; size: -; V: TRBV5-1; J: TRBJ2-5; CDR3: CASTRTSGREVRETQYF; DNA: TGCGCCAGCACTAGGACTAGCGGGAGGGAGGTTCGAGAGACCCAGTACTTC
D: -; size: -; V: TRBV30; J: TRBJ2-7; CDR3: CAWNSGTGGYEQYF; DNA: TGTGCCTGGAACTCCGGGACTGGAGGTTACGAACAGTACTTC
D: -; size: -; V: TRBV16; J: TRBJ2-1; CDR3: CASSQIRPFSYNEQFF; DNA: TGCGCCAGCAGCCAAATACGGCCCTTCTCCTACAATGAGCAGTTCTTC
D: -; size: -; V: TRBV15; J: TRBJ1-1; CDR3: CATSRSMNTEAFF; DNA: TGTGCCACCAGCAGATCCATGAACACTGAAGCTTTCTTT
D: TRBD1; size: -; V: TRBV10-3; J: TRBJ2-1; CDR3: CAISDLTGEDNEQFF; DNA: TGTGCCATCAGTGACTTGACAGGGGAGGACAATGAGCAGTTCTTC
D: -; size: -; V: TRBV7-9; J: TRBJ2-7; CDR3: CASSLRLGSYEQYF; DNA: TGTGCCAGCAGCTTACGGTTGGGCTCCTACGAGCAGTACTTC
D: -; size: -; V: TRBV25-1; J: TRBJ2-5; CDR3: CASRDSEETQYF; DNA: TGTGCCAGTAGGGACTCCGAAGAGACCCAGTACTTC
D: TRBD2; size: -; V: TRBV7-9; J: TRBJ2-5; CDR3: CASSPPAGLAGPGETQYF; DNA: TGTGCCAGCAGCCCTCCGGCGGGTCTAGCGGGGCCAGGGGAGACCCAGTACTTC
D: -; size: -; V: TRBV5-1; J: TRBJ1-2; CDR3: CASSLKQFNYGYTF; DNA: TGCGCCAGCAGCCTTAAACAGTTTAACTATGGCTACACCTTC
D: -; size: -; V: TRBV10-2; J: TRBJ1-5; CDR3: CASSDGGYQPQHF; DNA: TGCGCCAGCAGTGATGGGGGGTATCAGCCCCAGCATTTT
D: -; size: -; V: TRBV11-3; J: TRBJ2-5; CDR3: CASSPAETQYF; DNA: TGTGCCAGCAGCCCGGCGGAGACCCAGTACTTC
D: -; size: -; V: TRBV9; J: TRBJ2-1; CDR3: CASSVLRGSYNEQFF; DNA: TGTGCCAGCAGCGTCTTGCGGGGCTCCTACAATGAGCAGTTCTTC
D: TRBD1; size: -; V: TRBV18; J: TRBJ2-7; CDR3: CASSLRTGRNSYEQYF; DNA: TGTGCCAGCTCACTCCGGACAGGGCGCAACTCCTACGAGCAGTACTTC
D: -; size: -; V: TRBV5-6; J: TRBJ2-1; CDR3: CASSPSPNHNPNEQFF; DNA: TGTGCCAGCAGCCCCAGCCCGAATCATAACCCGAATGAGCAGTTCTTC
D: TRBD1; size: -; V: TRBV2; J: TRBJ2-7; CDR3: CASSSDRGHEQYF; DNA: TGTGCCAGCAGTTCTGACAGGGGCCACGAGCAGTACTTC
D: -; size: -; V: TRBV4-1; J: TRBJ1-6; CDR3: CASSEGPFGNSPLHF; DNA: TGCGCCAGCAGCGAGGGGCCGTTCGGCAATTCACCCCTCCACTTT
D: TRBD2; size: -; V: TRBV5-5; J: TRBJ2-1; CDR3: CASSLVGGSIDEQFF; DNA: TGTGCCAGCAGCTTGGTTGGCGGGAGTATCGATGAGCAGTTCTTC
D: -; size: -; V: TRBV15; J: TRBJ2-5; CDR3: CATSSTSLEAGTQYF; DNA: TGTGCCACCAGCAGCACCTCTTTAGAGGCAGGGACCCAGTACTTC
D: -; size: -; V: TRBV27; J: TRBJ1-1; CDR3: CASSFGWNTEAFF; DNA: TGTGCCAGCAGTTTCGGATGGAACACTGAAGCTTTCTTT
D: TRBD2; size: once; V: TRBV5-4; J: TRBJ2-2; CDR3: CATDGLADGGNTGELFF; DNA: TGTGCCACCGACGGTCTAGCGGACGGAGGGAACACCGGGGAGCTGTTTTTT
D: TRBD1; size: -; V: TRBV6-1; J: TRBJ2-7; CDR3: CASSEWTGYYEQYF; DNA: TGTGCCAGCAGTGAGTGGACAGGATACTACGAGCAGTACTTC
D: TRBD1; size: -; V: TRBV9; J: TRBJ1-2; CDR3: CASSVESGTGIGYGYTF; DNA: TGTGCCAGCAGCGTAGAGTCCGGGACAGGGATTGGCTATGGCTACACCTTC
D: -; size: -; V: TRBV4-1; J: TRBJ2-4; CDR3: CASSQGRTGLAKNIQYF; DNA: TGCGCCAGCAGCCAAGGTCGAACAGGCCTAGCCAAAAACATTCAGTACTTC
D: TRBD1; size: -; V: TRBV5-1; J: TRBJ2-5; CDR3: CASSLPDRGPETQYF; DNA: TGCGCCAGCAGCTTGCCCGACAGGGGGCCAGAGACCCAGTACTTC
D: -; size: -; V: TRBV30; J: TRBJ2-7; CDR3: CAWSEGNSYEQYF; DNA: TGTGCCTGGAGTGAGGGGAATTCATACGAGCAGTACTTC
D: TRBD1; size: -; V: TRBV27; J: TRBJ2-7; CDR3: CASSLTGTTYEQYF; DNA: TGTGCCAGCAGCCTGACAGGGACAACCTACGAGCAGTACTTC
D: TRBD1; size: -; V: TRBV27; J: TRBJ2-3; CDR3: CASSSGTGGIDDLVADTQYF; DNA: TGTGCCAGCAGCTCCGGGACAGGGGGCATTGATGATTTGGTTGCAGATACGCAGTATTTT
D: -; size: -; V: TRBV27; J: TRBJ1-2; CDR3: CASSLNLNYGYTF; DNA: TGTGCCAGCAGTTTGAACCTGAACTATGGCTACACCTTC
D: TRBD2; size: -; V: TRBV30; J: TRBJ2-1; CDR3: CAWSVTSGADEQFF; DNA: TGTGCCTGGAGCGTGACTAGCGGGGCGGATGAGCAGTTCTTC
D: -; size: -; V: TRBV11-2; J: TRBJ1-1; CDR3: CASSHDLNTEAFF; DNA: TGTGCCAGCAGCCACGATTTGAACACTGAAGCTTTCTTT
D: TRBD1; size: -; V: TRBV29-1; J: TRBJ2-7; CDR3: CSVEDRGQYEQYF; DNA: TGCAGCGTTGAGGACAGGGGGCAGTACGAGCAGTACTTC
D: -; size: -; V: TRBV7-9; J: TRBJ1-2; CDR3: CASSPIANYGYTF; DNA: TGTGCCAGCAGTCCGATAGCTAACTATGGCTACACCTTC
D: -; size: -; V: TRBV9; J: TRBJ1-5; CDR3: CASSVEGNSNQPQHF; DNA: TGTGCCAGCAGCGTAGAAGGGAATAGCAATCAGCCCCAGCATTTT
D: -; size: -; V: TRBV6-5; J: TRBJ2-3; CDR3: CASSYEYTDTQYF; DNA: TGTGCCAGCAGTTACGAGTACACAGATACGCAGTATTTT
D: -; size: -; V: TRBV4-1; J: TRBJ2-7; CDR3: CASSQAGGTFSYEQYF; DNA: TGCGCCAGCAGCCAAGCAGGCGGTACCTTTTCCTACGAGCAGTACTTC
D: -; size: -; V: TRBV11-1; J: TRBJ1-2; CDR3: CASSLTGTSYGYTF; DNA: TGTGCCAGCAGCTTAACAGGCACAAGCTATGGCTACACCTTC
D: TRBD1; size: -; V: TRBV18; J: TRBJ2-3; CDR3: CASSPDRADTQYF; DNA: TGTGCCAGCTCACCAGACAGGGCGGATACGCAGTATTTT
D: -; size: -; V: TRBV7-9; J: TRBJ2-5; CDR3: CASSLVGVGETQYF; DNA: TGTGCCAGCAGCTTAGTGGGGGTGGGAGAGACCCAGTACTTC
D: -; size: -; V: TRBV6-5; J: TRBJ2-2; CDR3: CASSVQAPNTGELFF; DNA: TGTGCCAGCAGTGTACAGGCGCCGAACACCGGGGAGCTGTTTTTT
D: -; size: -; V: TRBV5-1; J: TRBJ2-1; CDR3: CASSPPTSSFPYNEQFF; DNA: TGCGCCAGCAGCCCGCCGACCTCTAGCTTCCCCTACAATGAGCAGTTCTTC
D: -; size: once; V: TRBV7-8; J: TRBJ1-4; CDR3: CASSPEGHQEEKLFF; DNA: TGTGCCAGCAGCCCAGAGGGACACCAGGAGGAAAAACTGTTTTTT
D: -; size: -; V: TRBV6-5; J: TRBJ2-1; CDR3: CASSYSRLGNEQFF; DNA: TGTGCCAGCAGTTACTCCAGACTAGGCAATGAGCAGTTCTTC
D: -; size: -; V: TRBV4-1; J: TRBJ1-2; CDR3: CASSQDVGESAYGYTF; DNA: TGCGCCAGCAGCCAAGACGTCGGGGAGTCCGCCTATGGCTACACCTTC
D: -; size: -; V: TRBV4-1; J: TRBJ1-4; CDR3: CASSQWSANEKLFF; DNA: TGCGCCAGCAGCCAATGGTCAGCTAATGAAAAACTGTTTTTT
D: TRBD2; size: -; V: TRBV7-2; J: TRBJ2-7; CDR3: CASSLVETSGTKYEQYF; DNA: TGTGCCAGCAGCTTAGTTGAGACTAGCGGCACCAAATACGAGCAGTACTTC
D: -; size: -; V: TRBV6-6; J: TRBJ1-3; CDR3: CASSYGQDGNTIYF; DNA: TGTGCCAGCAGTTACGGGCAAGATGGAAACACCATATATTTT
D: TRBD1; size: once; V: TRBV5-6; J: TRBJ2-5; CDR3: CASSFPQGEQETQYF; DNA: TGTGCCAGCAGCTTTCCACAGGGGGAACAAGAGACCCAGTACTTC